The clone carrying this T cell receptor (beta chain) was seen only a few times. As processed by the authors: Estimation of nucleated cell counts was performed using reference gene primer amplification. Sequencing was performed with immunoSEQ multiplex PCR; in TCRdb, only in-frame clones are kept and a portion is missing. D and trimming come from the DNA, and the V and J calls and clone size come from that table. Of 210,000 or so clones detected, 88% appear once; the ten largest clones hold roughly 2.6%. V lost 6 bases and J lost 4; bases outside the gene matches: 17. The CDR3 contains 18 residues. Germline V gene lookup returns CDR1 SQVTM and CDR2 ANQGSEA. The data were taken from a study of blood T cell repertoires in COVID-19.

The chain is built from TRBV29-1 and TRBJ2-1, with TRBD2 identical over 11 bases. This clonotype originated in a woman aged 60-75 years with acute or convalescent COVID-19. Input material: peripheral blood. This CDR3 is CSVGVRTSGSERYNEQFF. The CDR3 coding sequence is TGCAGCGTGGGGGTCCGTACTAGCGGGAGCGAACGATACAATGAGCAGTTCTTC.